A selection of T cell receptor beta chains follows, all from one sample in a study of blood T cell repertoires in COVID-19. Method: immunoSEQ multiplex PCR; TCRdb's copy keeps in-frame clones and lacks some. The sample has roughly 140,000 clones; 80% to 90% are singletons. The material sequenced was peripheral blood. The receptor set was obtained from a woman in her sixties with COVID-19, enrolled during active disease. Both conserved end residues are part of each CDR3. D genes are given only for firm matches. Only part of the rows carry a size: once, few, many, or a class if the clone is expanded.

TRBJ1-3,TRBD1,TRBV19,-,TGTGCCAGTAGTATGGACCCCGCTGGGACAGTAGGGGCTGGAAACACCATATATTTT,CASSMDPAGTVGAGNTIYF
TRBJ1-1,-,TRBV2,few,TGTGCCAGCAGAACAGAGATGAACACTGAAGCTTTCTTT,CASRTEMNTEAFF
TRBJ2-2,TRBD1,TRBV4-1,-,TGCGCCAGCAGCCAAGCGACAGGGTCCGGGGAGCTGTTTTTT,CASSQATGSGELFF
TRBJ2-1,TRBD2,TRBV7-6,-,TGTGCCAGCAGCTTAGAGCGGGGCCCCTCCTACAATGAGCAGTTCTTC,CASSLERGPSYNEQFF
TRBJ2-5,-,TRBV9,once,TGTGCCAGCAGCGTAGGGTCGCTAGCGCAGTCGTGGGAGACCCAGTACTTC,CASSVGSLAQSWETQYF
TRBJ2-7,-,TRBV6-5,-,TGTGCCAGCAGCCCGGACAGCTCACTTTACTACGAGCAGTACTTC,CASSPDSSLYYEQYF
TRBJ2-7,-,TRBV6-2/TRBV6-3,-,TGTGCCAGCAGTTATATTGGGGAGGCCTACGAGCAGTACTTC,CASSYIGEAYEQYF
TRBJ2-3,-,TRBV3-1/TRBV3-2,-,TGTGCCAGCAGCCCCGAAGCTGGCACAGATACGCAGTATTTT,CASSPEAGTDTQYF
TRBJ2-3,TRBD2,TRBV5-1,-,TGCGCCAGCAGCTTGGGGGAAGCGGGGGATACGCAGTATTTT,CASSLGEAGDTQYF
TRBJ1-3,-,TRBV6-5,-,TGTGCCAGCGGTCGGCGCAGGGGTGGAAACACCATATATTTT,CASGRRRGGNTIYF
TRBJ1-2,TRBD1,TRBV20-1,-,TGCAGTGCTAGTTCAGGGGGCGATGGCTACACCTTC,CSASSGGDGYTF
TRBJ1-3,-,TRBV5-4,-,TGTGCCAGCAGCTTGGAGGGGGGGAGAAACACCATATATTTT,CASSLEGGRNTIYF
TRBJ1-4,-,TRBV5-6,-,TGTGCCAGCAGCTTGGACAGGGAAGGTGAAAAACTGTTTTTT,CASSLDREGEKLFF
TRBJ1-4,-,TRBV24-1,-,TGTGCCACCAGTGCGTCAGATAATGAAAAACTGTTTTTT,CATSASDNEKLFF
TRBJ1-5,TRBD1,TRBV19,-,TGTGCCAGTAAAAGGGACAGGGGGGAGTATCAGCCCCAGCATTTT,CASKRDRGEYQPQHF
TRBJ1-3,-,TRBV19,-,TGTGCCAGTAGTATACAGTCTGGAAACACCATATATTTT,CASSIQSGNTIYF
TRBJ1-1,-,TRBV29-1,-,TGCAGCTATTTTGGGGGGATGGCCCCTAACACTGAAGCTTTCTTT,CSYFGGMAPNTEAFF
TRBJ1-4,-,TRBV23-1,-,TGCGCCAGCAGTCCCCCGACAGGCTTTGACCAAAAACTGTTTTTT,CASSPPTGFDQKLFF
TRBJ1-3,-,TRBV5-1,-,TGCGCCAGCAGCGCTACAGTTTCTGGAAACACCATATATTTT,CASSATVSGNTIYF
TRBJ1-1,-,TRBV3-1/TRBV3-2,once,TGTGCCAGCAGCCCTCGCGGAAGGGGGTGGGACACTGAAGCTTTCTTT,CASSPRGRGWDTEAFF
TRBJ1-1,-,TRBV6-5,-,TGTGCCACCTCGAGGTCTACCGGTGGCACTGAAGCTTTCTTT,CATSRSTGGTEAFF
TRBJ2-7,TRBD2,TRBV5-8,once,TGTGCCAGCAGCTATACTAGCGGGGGGACGTGGTACGAGCAGTACTTC,CASSYTSGGTWYEQYF
TRBJ1-4,-,TRBV7-2,-,TGTGCCAGCGGGGGCAGGGCTAATGAAAAACTGTTTTTT,CASGGRANEKLFF
TRBJ1-1,TRBD1,TRBV5-1,-,TGCGCCAGCAGCTCTACAGGGGCTGAAGCTTTCTTT,CASSSTGAEAFF
TRBJ1-1,-,TRBV10-3,-,TGTGCCACCCAGAGTGGGAAGAGGGTCACTGAAGCTTTCTTT,CATQSGKRVTEAFF
TRBJ2-2,TRBD2,TRBV5-8,-,TGTGCCAGCAGCCGTCGTCCCGCGGGGGCGAACACCGGGGAGCTGTTTTTT,CASSRRPAGANTGELFF
TRBJ2-5,TRBD1,TRBV5-1,-,TGCGCCAGCACCACAGGGGGCCAAGAGACCCAGTACTTC,CASTTGGQETQYF
TRBJ2-1,-,TRBV6-1,-,TGTGCCAGCAGTGAATCTAGGGGGTCCTACAATGAGCAGTTCTTC,CASSESRGSYNEQFF